This T cell receptor (beta chain) was sequenced in a study of Tregs in tolerant kidney transplant recipients. Study-level points and caveats: Tregs expanded with activated donor B cells seemed most donor-specific.

The CDR3 covers 11 residues. The V gene's germline CDR1 is SEHNR and CDR2 FQNEAQ (reference sequence). Deletions cut 4 bases from V and 3 bases from J, with 3 bases between. Profiling relied on immunoSEQ multiplex PCR, and the TCRdb table lists in-frame clones only, not all of them. The repertoire holds 54,000 or so clones, with 90% to 95% as singletons. Recipients received nonmyeloablative bone marrow transplants from related graft donors, with transient mixed chimerism. CD4+CD25+CD127- Tregs, CD4+CD25- non-Tregs, CD4 and CD8 cells were sorted. Worth noting for this clone: Its antigen is not known.

The material sequenced was CD8+ T cells from blood (PBMCs), taken 24 months after the transplant. The sequence was collected from a human patient who received a combined kidney and bone marrow transplant. Some T cells may arise from the graft donor. The rearrangement links TRBV7-9 to TRBJ1-1; no firm D call. This CDR3 is CASSSDTEAFF. The CDR3 bases are TGTGCCAGCAGCTCCGACACTGAAGCTTTCTTT.